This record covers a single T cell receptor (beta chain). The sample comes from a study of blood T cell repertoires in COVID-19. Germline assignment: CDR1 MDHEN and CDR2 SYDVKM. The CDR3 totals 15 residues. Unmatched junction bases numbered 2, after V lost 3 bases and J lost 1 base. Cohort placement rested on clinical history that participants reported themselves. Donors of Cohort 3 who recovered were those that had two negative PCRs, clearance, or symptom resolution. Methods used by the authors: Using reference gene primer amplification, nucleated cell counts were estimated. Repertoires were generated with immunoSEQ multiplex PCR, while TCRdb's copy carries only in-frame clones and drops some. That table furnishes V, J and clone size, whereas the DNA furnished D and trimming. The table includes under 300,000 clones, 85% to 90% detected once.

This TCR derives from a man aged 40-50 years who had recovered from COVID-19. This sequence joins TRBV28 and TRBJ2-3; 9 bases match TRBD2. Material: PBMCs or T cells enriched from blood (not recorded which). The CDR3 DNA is TGTGCCAGCAGTTTTAGCGGGAGCGGCACAGATACGCAGTATTTT. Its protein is CASSFSGSGTDTQYF.